The text below deals with one T cell receptor beta chain. Its cognate antigen is unknown. The data belong to a study of response to subunit inactivated influenza vaccine. Germline V CDR1 and CDR2: MNHNS, SASEGT. The V end lost 5 bases, the J end lost 6 bases, and 11 bases lay between the germline ends. This CDR3 is 13 amino acids long. MiXCR, run by TCRdb on the RT-PCR reads, gives a single entry per CDR3 protein. This sample has about 570,000 distinct CDR3 sequences, with approximately 12% found just once. Findings and limits, study-wide: T cells newly recruited by each seasonal influenza vaccination are few, the authors suggested.

The clonotype comes from a man over 45 who received an inactivated influenza vaccine. This chain links TRBV6-1 with TRBJ2-1, with D unclear. The source material was PBMCs from blood, sampled on the day of vaccination. The CDR3 region is CASSHGPRNEQFF. The CDR3 DNA is TGTGCCAGCAGTCACGGGCCCCGCAATGAGCAGTTCTTC.